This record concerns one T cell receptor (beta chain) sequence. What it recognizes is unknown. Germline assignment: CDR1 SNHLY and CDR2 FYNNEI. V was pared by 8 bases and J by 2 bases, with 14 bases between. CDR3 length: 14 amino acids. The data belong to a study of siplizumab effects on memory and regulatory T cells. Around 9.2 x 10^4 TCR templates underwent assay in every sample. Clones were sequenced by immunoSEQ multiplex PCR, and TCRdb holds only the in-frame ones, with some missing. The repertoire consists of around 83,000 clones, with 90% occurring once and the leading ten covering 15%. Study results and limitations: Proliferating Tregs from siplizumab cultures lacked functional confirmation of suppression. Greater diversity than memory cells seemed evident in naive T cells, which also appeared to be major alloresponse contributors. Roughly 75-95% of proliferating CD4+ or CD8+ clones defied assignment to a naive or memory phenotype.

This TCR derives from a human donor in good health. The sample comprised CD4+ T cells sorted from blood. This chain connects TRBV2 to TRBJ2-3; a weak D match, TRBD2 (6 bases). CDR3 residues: CASLRDSNTDTQYF. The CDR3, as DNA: TGTGCCAGCCTCCGGGACTCCAACACAGATACGCAGTATTTT.